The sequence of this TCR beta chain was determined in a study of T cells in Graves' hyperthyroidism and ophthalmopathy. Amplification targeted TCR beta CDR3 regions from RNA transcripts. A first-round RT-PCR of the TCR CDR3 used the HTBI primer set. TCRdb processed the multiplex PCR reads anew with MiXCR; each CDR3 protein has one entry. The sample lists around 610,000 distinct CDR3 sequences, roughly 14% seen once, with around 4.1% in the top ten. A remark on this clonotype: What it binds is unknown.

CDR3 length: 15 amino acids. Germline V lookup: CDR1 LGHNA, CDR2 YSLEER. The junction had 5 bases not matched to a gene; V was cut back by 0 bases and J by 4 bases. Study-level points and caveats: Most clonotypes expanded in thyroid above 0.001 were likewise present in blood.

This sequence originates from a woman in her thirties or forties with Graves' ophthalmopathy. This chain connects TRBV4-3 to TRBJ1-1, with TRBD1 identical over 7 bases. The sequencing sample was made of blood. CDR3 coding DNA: TGCGCCAGCAGCCAAGATCACAGGGGAGCCACTGAAGCTTTCTTT. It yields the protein CASSQDHRGATEAFF.